What follows are 21 T cell receptor beta chains derived from one specimen sequenced in a study of OX40 agonist ivuxolimab in advanced cancers. Here immunoSEQ multiplex PCR was the method, and the copy in TCRdb shows in-frame clones only, minus some. Found here are about 75,000 clones, around 90% of them singletons; the top ten hold 1.3%. Sequencing used CD4+ or CD8+ T cells sorted from blood, obtained in a trial of the OX40 agonist ivuxolimab. The receptors here all came from an adult with an advanced solid tumor such as melanoma, head and neck, liver or kidney cancer.

This chain uses TRBV2 with TRBJ1-1; perhaps TRBD1 as D (5 bases). CDR1 is SNHLY and CDR2 is FYNNEI in the germline V gene. The CDR3 totals 13 residues. V was shortened by 3 bases and J by 6 bases, with 11 bases between the two germline ends. CDR3 residues: CASSEGLTSEAFF. In DNA, the CDR3 is TGTGCCAGCAGTGAGGGACTAACATCTGAAGCTTTCTTT. The variable domain in full, with the rest retrieved from reference TRBV2 and TRBJ1-1, is EPEVTQTPSHQVTQMGQEVILRCVPISNHLYFYWYRQILGQKVEFLVSFYNNEISEKSEIFDDQFSVERPDGSNFTLKIRSTKLEDSAMYFCASSEGLTSEAFFGQGTRLTVV.

About this clone: This CDR3 is also generated by other DNA sequences in the sample. This chain uses TRBV5-4 with TRBJ2-5, with TRBD2 as a possible D gene (7 bases). Looked up from germline, CDR1 is SGHNT and CDR2 is YYREEE (reference sequence). V was cut by 0 bases and J by 3 bases, with 12 bases left in between. The CDR3 is made up of 15 amino acids. In DNA, the CDR3 is TGTGCCAGCAGCTTGGACGGGGGGCGCGAAGAGACCCAGTACTTC. Its protein product is CASSLDGGREETQYF.

CDR3 sequence: CASSTGDSSGNTIYF. The CDR3 DNA follows: TGTGCCAGTAGCACAGGGGACAGCTCTGGAAACACCATATATTTT. The rearrangement links TRBV19 to TRBJ1-3, with 7 bases matching TRBD1. The length of the CDR3 is 15 residues. The V gene end was trimmed by 6 bases and the J gene end by 0 bases; junction bases not matched to a gene: 5. Germline CDR1 LNHDA, CDR2 SQIVND (reference sequence).

This sequence joins TRBV9 and TRBJ1-4; TRBD1 matches 7 bases. With V trimmed by 2 bases and J by 6 bases, 4 bases remained unmatched. The CDR3 totals 14 residues. Germline CDR1 and CDR2: SGDLS and YYNGEE. The CDR3 DNA is TGTGCCAGCAGCGTCCGGGACAGAGATGAAAAACTGTTTTTT. This sequence encodes CASSVRDRDEKLFF.

The chain couples TRBV6-5 to TRBJ2-2; D is possibly TRBD1 (6 bases). V lost 4 bases and J 9 bases, leaving 15 bases between the germline ends. CDR1 MNHEY and CDR2 SVGAGI come from the germline V gene. This CDR3 spans 14 amino acids. The DNA for the CDR3 is TGTGCCAGCAGTTTAGACAGTACAGGGTGGGAGCTGTTTTTT. This encodes CASSLDSTGWELFF.

The V gene is TRBV28, the J gene TRBJ1-3, with TRBD1 matching 8 bases. Losses at the gene ends were 6 bases for V and 0 bases for J; bases not matched to a gene: 10. The CDR3 spans 17 residues. The germline V gene has CDR1 MDHEN and CDR2 SYDVKM. The CDR3 reads CASSQRRGPYSGNTIYF. The CDR3 DNA reads as TGTGCCAGCAGCCAACGCAGGGGGCCTTACTCTGGAAACACCATATATTTT. The full variable domain, its missing parts supplied by reference TRBV28 and TRBJ1-3, is DVKVTQSSRYLVKRTGEKVFLECVQDMDHENMFWYRQDPGLGLRLIYFSYDVKMKEKGDIPEGYSVSREKKERFSLILESASTNQTSMYLCASSQRRGPYSGNTIYFGEGSWLTVV.

The chain joins TRBV27 to TRBJ1-1, with 7 bases matching TRBD1. The CDR3 has 16 residues. The J segment lost 0 bases and the V segment lost 6 bases, leaving 10 bases of the junction unmatched. Germline values: CDR1 MNHEY, CDR2 SMNVEV (reference sequence). The chain's CDR3 is CASSQRGTVMNTEAFF. DNA of the CDR3: TGTGCCAGCAGCCAACGGGGGACAGTCATGAACACTGAAGCTTTCTTT.

This chain's CDR3 is CASSLGGGYNSPLHF. In DNA, the CDR3 is TGCGCCAGCAGCTTGGGCGGGGGCTATAATTCACCCCTCCACTTT. This chain uses TRBV5-1 with TRBJ1-6, with D possibly being TRBD1 (5 bases). V gave up 0 bases and J gave up 3 bases, with 7 bases separating them. This CDR3 has 15 residues. Germline CDR1 is SGHRS and CDR2 is YFSETQ.

This chain uses TRBV28 with TRBJ1-1; 7 bases map to TRBD1. Trimming cost V 5 bases and J 0 bases; bases outside gene matches: 9. The CDR3 is made up of 16 amino acids. The V gene's germline CDR1 is MDHEN and CDR2 SYDVKM. The CDR3: CASSQLSGGLNTEAFF. In nucleotides, the CDR3 is TGTGCCAGCAGTCAGCTCTCAGGGGGATTGAACACTGAAGCTTTCTTT.

The V and J genes are TRBV7-9 and TRBJ2-1; D is possibly TRBD1 (6 bases). CDR3 length equals 14 residues. CDR1 and CDR2 from the germline V gene are SEHNR and FQNEAQ (reference sequence). V lost 2 bases to trimming and J lost 5 bases, with 10 bases between them. CDR3 sequence reads: CASSLPQGNNEQFF. The CDR3 DNA reads TGTGCCAGCAGCTTACCCCAGGGGAACAATGAGCAGTTCTTC.

This clone was seen once. This chain uses TRBV2 with TRBJ2-7; 7 bases map to TRBD1. Germline V gene data show CDR1 as SNHLY and CDR2 as FYNNEI. This CDR3 is 15 amino acids long. The trim removed 0 bases at V and 1 base at J, leaving 3 bases unmatched. CDR3 sequence: CASSEAGDRSYEQYF. CDR3 DNA: TGTGCCAGCAGTGAAGCGGGGGACAGATCCTACGAGCAGTACTTC.

The rearrangement links TRBV20-1 to TRBJ1-1; no firm D call. V gave up 1 base and J gave up 7 bases, with 7 bases separating them. The CDR3 sequence is 11 residues long. Per the germline V gene, CDR1 is DFQATT and CDR2 is SNEGSKA (reference sequence). CDR3 residues: CSARATREAFF. In DNA form, the CDR3 reads TGCAGTGCTAGAGCTACCCGTGAAGCTTTCTTT.

The chain is built from TRBV6-1 and TRBJ2-3; perhaps TRBD1 as D (5 bases). The germline V gene has CDR1 MNHNS and CDR2 SASEGT. This CDR3 region has 14 residues. Trimming took 3 bases from V and 2 from J, leaving 9 bases between them. CDR3 loop: CASSDNRNTDTQYF. The CDR3 nucleotides are TGTGCCAGCAGTGATAACAGGAACACAGATACGCAGTATTTT.

The V call is TRBV28, the J call TRBJ1-5; D gene ambiguous. This CDR3 comprises 15 residues. CDR1 is MDHEN and CDR2 is SYDVKM in the germline V gene. With 5 bases removed from V and 5 bases from J, the gap between germline ends came to 16 bases. CDR3 region: CASSPTLGPHQPQHF. CDR3 bases: TGTGCCAGCAGTCCGACCCTTGGTCCCCATCAGCCCCAGCATTTT.

The rearrangement uses TRBV10-3 and TRBJ1-2; D is perhaps TRBD1 (6 bases). The CDR3 spans 13 residues. The germline CDR1 and CDR2 sequences are ENHRY and SYGVKD. V shed 5 bases and J shed 3 bases, with 10 bases lying between them. CDR3 region: CAISPGVYYGYTF. CDR3 DNA: TGTGCCATCAGTCCAGGGGTTTACTATGGCTACACCTTC.

This chain connects TRBV30 to TRBJ2-3; 11 bases are shared with TRBD1. Germline CDR1 is GTSNPN and CDR2 is SVGIG (reference sequence). Germline trimming cut 0 bases from V and 5 bases from J; bases unmatched to any gene: 4. This CDR3 spans 15 amino acids. CDR3 sequence: CAWSVRTGGKDTQYF. The CDR3 DNA is TGTGCCTGGAGTGTGCGGACAGGGGGCAAAGATACGCAGTATTTT.

A few counts support this clone. The chain employs TRBV2 and TRBJ2-7; D is undetermined. There are 11 residues in the CDR3. CDR1 is SNHLY, CDR2 FYNNEI, per germline. V was cut by 6 bases and J by 0 bases, with 3 bases left in between. CDR3 nucleotides: TGTGCCAGCAGAAGCTCCTACGAGCAGTACTTC. It yields the protein CASRSSYEQYF.

As DNA, the CDR3 is TGTGCCTGGAGTTTTCCGGACAGGGAGGGTGGCTACACCTTC. It codes for CAWSFPDREGGYTF. J is TRBJ1-2 and V is TRBV30, with 8 nucleotides matching TRBD1. CDR1 GTSNPN and CDR2 SVGIG come from the germline V gene (reference sequence). Trimming removed 2 bases from V and 7 bases from J; junction bases left unmatched: 9. CDR3 length: 14 amino acids.

The rearrangement joins TRBV11-2 to TRBJ1-6; TRBD1 might be the D (6 bases). Between the trimmed V and J ends, which lost 4 bases and 12 bases, there was a span of 13 bases. Germline V lookup: CDR1 SGHAT, CDR2 FQNNGV. The CDR3 extends over 13 amino acids. The CDR3 protein is CASSSGGWKPLHF. In DNA form, the CDR3 reads TGTGCCAGCAGCTCGGGGGGCTGGAAACCCCTCCACTTT.

This clone was seen more than once but under ten times. The chain has TRBV5-8 and TRBJ1-4; D is uncertain. With 4 bases removed from V and 5 bases from J, the gap between germline ends came to 9 bases. Germline CDR1 reads SGHTS; CDR2 reads YDEGEE. CDR3 length: 13 residues. This CDR3 is CASSQDGNEKLFF. CDR3 nucleotides: TGTGCCAGCAGCCAGGACGGAAATGAAAAACTGTTTTTT.

The chain couples TRBV6-4 to TRBJ2-5, with 10 bases matching TRBD1. Looked up from germline, CDR1 is MRHNA and CDR2 is SNTAGT. V gave up 6 bases and J gave up 2 bases; unmatched junction bases: 9. The CDR3 totals 16 residues. The CDR3 DNA is TGTGCCAGCAGGGGTGACAGGGGGCGCGTACAAGAGACCCAGTACTTC. Translation gives CASRGDRGRVQETQYF.